This T cell receptor (beta chain) was obtained from a study of T cells after yellow fever vaccination. This clonotype has only a few counts. Its antigen remains unidentified. Overall study findings and caveats: Detected again after the booster were most primary-vaccination clones, at 96% CD4 and about 89% CD8.

A single record per CDR3 protein comes from TCRdb applying MiXCR to the 5' RACE reads. The sample holds roughly 160,000 distinct CDR3 sequences; around 8.5% are singletons and the top ten take roughly a third. Germline CDR1 is SGHRS and CDR2 is YFSETQ. The CDR3 is 13 residues long. V lost 6 bases and J lost 6; bases outside the gene matches: 9. The source material was CD8+ T cells sorted from PBMCs, sampled 45 days after the yellow fever booster vaccination. The rearrangement joins TRBV5-1 to TRBJ2-7; TRBD2 agrees at 7 bases. The receptor's source is a man aged 18-30 years who received the YFV17D yellow fever vaccine. In nucleotides, the CDR3 is TGCGCCAGCACCGCTAGAGGGGAGGGCGAGCAGTACGTC. It is translated as CASTARGEGEQYV.